A single sample gave rise to the 11 T cell receptor beta chains below, sequenced in a study of shared clonotypes between healthy human individuals. Repertoires were generated with immunoSEQ multiplex PCR, while TCRdb's copy carries only in-frame clones and drops some. The repertoire has 2.5 million or so clones, approximately 92% of them found once; the top ten carry over 0.12%. Sequencing was carried out using naive CD4+ T cells sorted from blood. Described subset: CD45RA+ positively selected. The receptor set was obtained from a man aged 18 to 35 in good health.

This clone has only one observation. V and J are TRBV7-8 and TRBJ1-2; D is unresolved. The V end was cut by 5 bases, the J end by 2 bases, with 3 bases between. There are 11 residues in the CDR3. Germline CDR1 reads SGHVS; CDR2 reads FQNEAQ. The CDR3 DNA is TGTGCCAGCAGCAGCAACTATGGCTACACCTTC. It specifies CASSSNYGYTF.

The gene calls are TRBV5-6 and TRBJ2-1; 10 bases fit TRBD1. V was pared by 1 base and J by 9 bases, with 10 bases of the junction left unmatched. Germline V gene lookup returns CDR1 SGHDT and CDR2 YYEEEE. The CDR3 is 16 residues long. This CDR3 reads CASSLPTGGRDTEQFF. The CDR3 region has the DNA TGTGCCAGCAGCTTGCCGACAGGGGGCCGGGATACTGAGCAGTTCTTC.

This chain joins TRBV6-6 and TRBJ2-1; D unclear. This CDR3 region has 16 residues. The V and J ends lost 7 bases and 0 bases respectively, with 16 bases between them. CDR1 is MNHNY, CDR2 SVGAGI, per germline (reference sequence). The CDR3, as DNA: TGTGCCAGCACTCACGGGCGCCAAAGCTCCTACAATGAGCAGTTCTTC. Protein product: CASTHGRQSSYNEQFF.

The V and J genes are TRBV7-6 and TRBJ2-3; 9 nucleotides align to TRBD1. The CDR3 runs 14 residues. The germline CDR1 and CDR2 sequences are SGHVS and FNYEAQ. The J segment lost 3 bases and the V segment lost 6 bases, leaving 4 bases of the junction unmatched. DNA for the CDR3: TGTGCCAGCAGTAAGGACAGGGGAACAGATACGCAGTATTTT. This sequence encodes CASSKDRGTDTQYF. Drawing the rest from reference TRBV7-6 and TRBJ2-3, the complete variable domain is GAGVSQSPRYKVTKRGQDVALRCDPISGHVSLYWYRQALGQGPEFLTYFNYEAQQDKSGLPNDRFSAERPEGSISTLTIQRTEQRDSAMYRCASSKDRGTDTQYFGPGTRLTVL.

About this clone itself: At one end the junction does not follow the germline gene, possibly because of a read error. This sample also contains other DNA sequences that code for the same CDR3. The V gene is TRBV7-7, the J gene TRBJ2-1, with TRBD2 matching 10 bases. The germline V gene has CDR1 SSHAT and CDR2 FNYEAQ (reference sequence). The CDR3 runs to 15 residues. The chain's CDR3 is CASSLRLAGDNEQFF. The CDR3 nucleotides read TGTGCTAGCAGCTTAAGGCTAGCGGGAGACAATGAGCAGTTCTTC. The whole variable domain, filled in from reference TRBV7-7 and TRBJ2-1, reads GAGVSQSPRYKVTKRGQDVTLRCDPISSHATLYWYQQALGQGPEFLTYFNYEAQPDKSGLPSDRFSAERPEGSISTLTIQRTEQRDSAMYRCASSLRLAGDNEQFFGPGTRLTVL.

For the CDR3, the DNA is TGCGCCAGCAGCCAAGATGTGCGGGGTAGGGAGACCCAGTACTTC. Translating gives CASSQDVRGRETQYF. This chain uses TRBV4-1 with TRBJ2-5; D possibly corresponds to TRBD2 (6 bases). Germline V CDR1 and CDR2: MGHRA, YSYEKL. V was pared by 0 bases and J by 5 bases, with 13 bases between. This CDR3 region has 15 residues.

This chain joins TRBV29-1 and TRBJ2-5; 7 nucleotides match TRBD2. CDR3 length: 14 residues. Germline V gene data show CDR1 as SQVTM and CDR2 as ANQGSEA. V trimming: 1 base; J trimming: 7 bases; junction bases outside the gene matches: 9. CDR3 region: CSVEGGGSPRTQYF. Here the CDR3 DNA reads TGCAGCGTTGAAGGGGGCGGGAGCCCGAGGACCCAGTACTTC.

The V gene is TRBV18, the J gene TRBJ2-7; maybe TRBD1 (5 bases). CDR3 length: 14 residues. CDR1 and CDR2 (germline): KGHSH, LQKENI. V shed 1 base and J shed 3 bases, with 10 bases lying between them. CDR3 sequence reads: CASSPHPGFYEQYF. The CDR3 nucleotides read TGTGCCAGCTCACCACATCCAGGGTTCTACGAGCAGTACTTC.

The rearrangement links TRBV18 to TRBJ2-7; 8 bases fit TRBD2. Trimming removed 2 bases from V and 2 bases from J; junction bases left unmatched: 5. The CDR3 runs to 15 residues. CDR1 is KGHSH, CDR2 LQKENI, per germline. The CDR3, as DNA: TGTGCCAGCTCACCAATTAGCGGGGTAACCTACGAGCAGTACTTC. Residues: CASSPISGVTYEQYF.

The genes are TRBV7-4 and TRBJ2-1; D gene unclear. From germline, CDR1 is SGHVT and CDR2 SQSDAQ. The CDR3 length is 13 residues. The V end lost 5 bases, the J end lost 7 bases, and 12 bases lay between the germline ends. CDR3 region: CASSLRVENEQFF. In DNA form, the CDR3 reads TGTGCCAGCAGCCTCCGGGTTGAGAATGAGCAGTTCTTC.

This chain uses TRBV27 with TRBJ1-2; D gene uncertain. CDR3 length: 13 residues. CDR1 MNHEY and CDR2 SMNVEV come from the germline V gene (reference sequence). V lost 6 bases to trimming and J lost 3 bases, with 11 bases between them. In DNA form, the CDR3 reads TGTGCCAGCAGCCCGGTGAGCCACTATGGCTACACCTTC. This codes for CASSPVSHYGYTF.